A single sample gave rise to the 3 T cell receptor beta chains below, sequenced in a study of blood T cell repertoires in COVID-19. Produced via immunoSEQ multiplex PCR; TCRdb's table is partial and in-frame only. Of more than 250,000 clones in the sample, around nine tenths were seen once. Sequencing input: PBMCs or T cells enriched from blood (not recorded which). These receptor sequences come from a woman aged 40 to 50 who had recovered from COVID-19.

The chain joins TRBV4-1 to TRBJ1-2; 8 bases fit TRBD1. The CDR3 totals 15 residues. The V segment lost 0 bases and the J segment 8 bases; nucleotides outside the gene matches: 8. Per the germline V gene, CDR1 is MGHRA and CDR2 is YSYEKL. CDR3 nucleotide sequence: TGCGCCAGCAGCCAAGATTGGACAGGGAAGGAGGGCTACACCTTC. Protein product: CASSQDWTGKEGYTF.

This clone was seen a few times. This chain connects TRBV4-2 to TRBJ1-4, with D perhaps matching TRBD1 (5 bases). This CDR3 comprises 15 residues. The V gene's germline CDR1 is LGHNA and CDR2 YNFKEQ. V lost 0 bases, J lost 8 bases, and 13 bases lay in between. The CDR3 DNA is TGTGCCAGCAGCCAAGAGGCGGCAGGGAGGGAAAAACTGTTTTTT. Translating it yields CASSQEAAGREKLFF.

This chain joins TRBV6-2 or TRBV6-3 and TRBJ2-4; the D gene is possibly TRBD1 (7 bases). Trimming cost V 2 bases and J 8 bases, with 16 bases left between them. CDR3 size: 15 residues. Germline V CDR1 and CDR2: MNHEY, SVGEGT. Here the CDR3 reads CASSYGGGRGDIQYF. CDR3 DNA: TGTGCCAGCAGTTACGGGGGCGGCAGGGGGGACATTCAGTACTTC.